The clone carrying this T cell receptor beta chain was picked up many times. Germline-derived CDR1 and CDR2 are SGHVS and FQNEAQ. The CDR3 runs to 16 residues. Trimming took off 1 base at V and 0 bases at J, with 10 bases between the two ends. TCRdb reanalysed the reads using MiXCR and keeps one entry per CDR3 protein. The sample holds hundreds of thousands of distinct CDR3 sequences, 20% to 30% seen once. This sample stems from a study of T cell repertoires in cytomegalovirus infection. The sequence was obtained from a human donor in good health (CMV status not recorded). Some clones in this sample may be carry-over from other donors' samples. The sequenced material came from CD8+ T cells from PBMCs. The chain has TRBV7-8 and TRBJ2-1; weak D call: TRBD2 (6 bases). CDR3 amino acids: CASSLEAGSSYNEQFF. The CDR3, as DNA: TGTGCCAGCAGCTTAGAGGCGGGGAGCTCCTACAATGAGCAGTTCTTC.